These 4 T cell receptor beta chains were all obtained from the same sample, sequenced in a study of response to subunit inactivated influenza vaccine. TCRdb re-called the RT-PCR reads through MiXCR, storing one row per CDR3 protein. Altogether 630,000 or so distinct CDR3 sequences are present, approximately 14% being singletons, with the ten largest covering 11%. The material sequenced was PBMCs from blood, taken 12 days after vaccination. Source of these receptors: a man aged 50 to 60 who received an inactivated influenza vaccine.

This clonotype occurred a few times. The chain combines TRBV28 with TRBJ2-4; D assignment may be TRBD1 or TRBD2 (7 bases each). The germline V and J ends were trimmed by 3 bases and 6 bases, with 12 bases remaining between them. The CDR3 has 14 residues. Germline assignment: CDR1 MDHEN and CDR2 SYDVKM. The CDR3 DNA sequence: TGTGCCAGCAGTTTGGGCAGGGGGGGAAACATTCAGTACTTC. Its protein product is CASSLGRGGNIQYF. Supplemented by reference TRBV28 and TRBJ2-4, the full variable domain reads DVKVTQSSRYLVKRTGEKVFLECVQDMDHENMFWYRQDPGLGLRLIYFSYDVKMKEKGDIPEGYSVSREKKERFSLILESASTNQTSMYLCASSLGRGGNIQYFGAGTRLSVL.

This clonotype was observed a handful of times. This rearrangement joins TRBV2 to TRBJ1-5, with D uncertain. Per the germline V gene, CDR1 is SNHLY and CDR2 is FYNNEI. The germline V and J ends were trimmed by 6 bases and 3 bases, with 12 bases remaining between them. The CDR3 is made up of 14 amino acids. The CDR3 loop is CASRKTVYNQPQHF. The CDR3 DNA reads as TGTGCCAGCAGAAAAACAGTCTACAATCAGCCCCAGCATTTT.

This clonotype appeared a few times. V usage is TRBV12-3 or TRBV12-4 and J usage is TRBJ2-1; a possible D gene is TRBD2 (6 bases). V lost 6 bases, J lost 4 bases, and 19 bases lay in between. The CDR3 has 16 amino acids. The chain's CDR3 is CASRGMGDSEYNEQFF. The CDR3 region has the DNA TGTGCCAGCAGGGGGATGGGGGACTCTGAATACAATGAGCAGTTCTTC.

This clonotype occurred a few times. V usage is TRBV24-1 and J usage is TRBJ1-1; D remains unclear. This CDR3 is built from 14 residues. Trimming took off 2 bases at V and 0 bases at J, with 6 bases between the two ends. Germline CDR1 and CDR2: KGHDR and SFDVKD. CDR3 sequence (DNA): TGTGCCACCAGTGATTCGCGAGTGAACACTGAAGCTTTCTTT. Its protein is CATSDSRVNTEAFF.